The 25 T cell receptor beta chains presented below share a single source sample, sequenced in a study of shared clonotypes between healthy human individuals. Sequenced by immunoSEQ multiplex PCR; TCRdb stores in-frame clones only, minus some. The table lists a few million clones, approximately 94% of them singletons, with less than 0.15% in the top ten. Input material: naive CD4+ T cells sorted from blood. As for subset: CD45RA+ positively selected. The receptor set was obtained from a man in his late teens or twenties in good health.

The genes are TRBV25-1 and TRBJ2-1, with D maybe TRBD2 (6 bases). Trimming shortened V by 3 bases and J by 0 bases, and 6 bases separated the two germline ends. From germline, CDR1 is MGHDK and CDR2 SYGVNS. The CDR3 has 14 residues. The CDR3 DNA reads TGTGCCAGCAGTGACGGGGGCTCCTACAATGAGCAGTTCTTC. Amino acid sequence: CASSDGGSYNEQFF.

CDR3 region: CASSGNRGLQPQHF. The CDR3 region has the DNA TGTGCCAGCAGTGGGAACAGGGGGCTTCAGCCCCAGCATTTT. This chain uses TRBV2 with TRBJ1-5; TRBD1 matches at 9 bases. CDR3 size: 14 residues. Germline V lookup: CDR1 SNHLY, CDR2 FYNNEI. The trim removed 4 bases at V and 6 bases at J, leaving 4 bases unmatched.

This sequence joins TRBV7-2 and TRBJ2-3; 8 bases match TRBD2. V lost 3 bases to trimming and J lost 2 bases; unmatched junction nucleotides: 4. Per germline, CDR1 SGHTA and CDR2 FQGNSA. The CDR3 contains 15 residues. The DNA for the CDR3 is TGTGCCAGCAGCTTCCCGGGACTAGTCACAGATACGCAGTATTTT. It is translated as CASSFPGLVTDTQYF.

This clone has a single count. This rearrangement joins TRBV7-8 to TRBJ1-5; maybe TRBD1 (5 bases). The CDR3 is made up of 14 amino acids. CDR1 SGHVS and CDR2 FQNEAQ come from the germline V gene. The V and J ends lost 5 bases and 9 bases respectively, with 17 bases between them. The CDR3 loop is CASSEGTATRPQHF. The CDR3 bases are TGTGCCAGCAGCGAAGGGACCGCCACCCGGCCCCAGCATTTT. Full variable domain (outside the CDR3, taken from reference TRBV7-8 and TRBJ1-5): GAGVSQSPRYKVAKRGQDVALRCDPISGHVSLFWYQQALGQGPEFLTYFQNEAQLDKSGLPSDRFFAERPEGSVSTLKIQRTQQEDSAVYLCASSEGTATRPQHFGDGTRLSIL.

The count of this clone is one. The chain uses TRBV5-6 and TRBJ1-1; the D gene is possibly TRBD1 (5 bases). The CDR3 sequence is 13 residues long. The germline gives CDR1 SGHDT, CDR2 YYEEEE. With 3 bases removed from V and 5 bases from J, the gap between germline ends came to 11 bases. The CDR3 is CASSSPGGTEAFF. DNA of the CDR3: TGTGCCAGCAGCTCCCCCGGGGGGACTGAAGCTTTCTTT.

As for this clone: The sample holds other DNA sequences that translate to the same CDR3. V gene TRBV19 combines with J gene TRBJ2-2; D gene ambiguous. The CDR3 has 12 amino acids. From germline, CDR1 is LNHDA and CDR2 SQIVND (reference sequence). V was trimmed by 7 bases and J by 1 base, leaving 4 bases between them. In nucleotides, the CDR3 is TGTGCCAGTAACAGGAACACCGGGGAGCTGTTTTTT. Translation gives CASNRNTGELFF.

The gene calls are TRBV30 and TRBJ2-1, with TRBD2 matching over 7 bases. The CDR3 is made up of 15 amino acids. Germline V gene sequence: CDR1 GTSNPN, CDR2 SVGIG (reference sequence). V shed 2 bases and J 8 bases; nucleotides not matched to a gene: 12. In DNA, the CDR3 is TGTGCCTGGAGTCCCCGTGGCGGGAGACGTCATGAGCAGTTCTTC. Translating it yields CAWSPRGGRRHEQFF.

Comments on this clone: The sample carries other DNA sequences with the same CDR3. The gene calls are TRBV5-4 and TRBJ1-5; no definite D call. The germline gives CDR1 SGHNT, CDR2 YYREEE (reference sequence). The germline V and J ends were trimmed by 4 bases and 5 bases, with 10 bases remaining between them. The CDR3 is 13 amino acids. The CDR3 DNA follows: TGTGCCAGCAGCCTAGGTTCGGATCAGCCCCAGCATTTT. Residues: CASSLGSDQPQHF. Full variable domain (missing parts from reference TRBV5-4 and TRBJ1-5): ETGVTQSPTHLIKTRGQQVTLRCSSQSGHNTVSWYQQALGQGPQFIFQYYREEENGRGNFPPRFSGLQFPNYSSELNVNALELDDSALYLCASSLGSDQPQHFGDGTRLSIL.

V is TRBV5-1 and J is TRBJ2-3, with 9 positions matching TRBD1. V lost 6 bases to trimming and J lost 6 bases; unmatched junction nucleotides: 5. The CDR3 has 13 residues. CDR1 and CDR2 from the germline V gene are SGHRS and YFSETQ. The CDR3 bases are TGCGCCAGCACCCTCGGACAGGGGGATACGCAGTATTTT. The encoded protein is CASTLGQGDTQYF.

Here the CDR3 reads CASRLQGASTEAFF. CDR3 bases: TGTGCCAGCAGACTACAGGGGGCCAGCACTGAAGCTTTCTTT. The V call is TRBV6-1, the J call TRBJ1-1, with 9 bases matching TRBD1. Germline loops: CDR1 MNHNS, CDR2 SASEGT. V lost 6 bases and J lost 4; bases outside the gene matches: 6. The length of the CDR3 is 14 residues.

J is TRBJ1-2 and V is TRBV6-6, with unresolved D. The V gene's germline CDR1 is MNHNY and CDR2 SVGAGI (reference sequence). The CDR3 extends over 16 amino acids. V lost 2 bases and J lost 4, with 17 bases in between. The CDR3: CASSYPAASPSYGYTF. The CDR3 nucleotides are TGTGCCAGCAGTTACCCGGCGGCCTCCCCCTCCTATGGCTACACCTTC.

This sequence joins TRBV29-1 and TRBJ2-7, with D tentatively TRBD2 (6 bases). Trimming cost V 7 bases and J 5 bases, with 18 bases left between them. The V gene's germline CDR1 is SQVTM and CDR2 ANQGSEA. The CDR3 loop spans 13 amino acids. The DNA of the CDR3 is TGCAGCGCAGGAGGGGTGGCGAGTAACGAGCAGTACTTC. Translation: CSAGGVASNEQYF.

This chain links TRBV7-9 with TRBJ2-5, with TRBD1 matching 8 bases. J gave up 5 bases and V 7 bases, and 6 bases lay outside the gene matches. CDR3 length: 13 residues. Germline-derived CDR1 and CDR2 are SEHNR and FQNEAQ (reference sequence). In DNA form, the CDR3 reads TGTGCCAGCAACAGAGGACAGGGTGAGACCCAGTACTTC. Protein product: CASNRGQGETQYF.

V is TRBV6-6 and J is TRBJ1-2, with no clear D. The CDR3 consists of 11 residues. Germline assignment: CDR1 MNHNY and CDR2 SVGAGI (reference sequence). The ends were cut back, 10 bases at V and 0 bases at J, with 6 bases in the middle. CDR3 loop: CAIGPNYGYTF. The CDR3 nucleotides are TGTGCCATAGGACCTAACTATGGCTACACCTTC.

V usage is TRBV28 and J usage is TRBJ2-7; D unclear. CDR1 and CDR2 (germline): MDHEN, SYDVKM. Between the trimmed V and J ends, which lost 9 bases and 2 bases, there was a span of 14 bases. The CDR3 loop spans 13 amino acids. As DNA, the CDR3 is TGTGCCAGTAGAACCCCGGGCACCTACGAGCAGTACTTC. Protein: CASRTPGTYEQYF.

Notes on this clone: Distinct nucleotide sequences in the sample also encode this CDR3. The rearrangement links TRBV6-5 to TRBJ2-7; D is unresolved. The CDR3 is 13 amino acids. V was cut by 2 bases and J by 2 bases, with 7 bases left in between. The V gene's germline CDR1 is MNHEY and CDR2 SVGAGI. CDR3 in amino acids: CASSYGATYEQYF. The CDR3 DNA reads TGTGCCAGCAGTTACGGCGCTACCTACGAGCAGTACTTC.

The chain carries TRBV10-3 and TRBJ1-1; D perhaps matches TRBD1 (6 bases). The V gene's germline CDR1 is ENHRY and CDR2 SYGVKD. Trimming took 3 bases from V and 4 from J, leaving 12 bases between them. The CDR3 extends over 14 amino acids. DNA for the CDR3: TGTGCCATCAGTGAAGAGGGGGGGAGCACTGAAGCTTTCTTT. It encodes CAISEEGGSTEAFF.

This chain links TRBV4-3 with TRBJ2-1; 10 bases agree with TRBD2. With 1 base clipped from V and 0 bases from J, the junction kept 3 bases outside the gene matches. This CDR3 has 17 amino acids. The germline V gene has CDR1 LGHNA and CDR2 YSLEER. DNA of the CDR3: TGCGCCAGCAGCCAAGTTGCTAGCGGGAGCTCCTACAATGAGCAGTTCTTC. Translated: CASSQVASGSSYNEQFF.

The chain has TRBV30 and TRBJ1-5; 7 bases align to TRBD1. In germline, CDR1 is GTSNPN, CDR2 SVGIG (reference sequence). There are 15 residues in the CDR3. The ends lost 3 bases at V and 7 bases at J; junction bases unmatched: 12. The DNA of the CDR3 is TGTGCCTGGAGACCGGGCGGGACAGTGGAACAGCCCCAGCATTTT. Its protein is CAWRPGGTVEQPQHF.

The chain recombines TRBV18 with TRBJ1-2, with 7 positions matching TRBD1. This CDR3 is 14 amino acids long. With V trimmed by 6 bases and J by 1 base, 5 bases remained unmatched. Germline V gene data show CDR1 as KGHSH and CDR2 as LQKENI. CDR3 nucleotides: TGTGCCAGCTCCTCTTGGGACAGTAACTATGGCTACACCTTC. This gives the protein CASSSWDSNYGYTF.

Concerning this clone: The sample holds other DNA sequences that translate to the same CDR3. This chain links TRBV18 with TRBJ2-3; 7 nucleotides match TRBD1. V lost 3 bases and J lost 0; bases outside the gene matches: 3. Germline CDR1 is KGHSH and CDR2 is LQKENI. CDR3 length equals 15 residues. The CDR3 region is CASSPQGVSTDTQYF. In DNA form, the CDR3 reads TGTGCCAGCTCACCTCAGGGGGTCAGCACAGATACGCAGTATTTT.

The chain employs TRBV5-1 and TRBJ2-4, with a tentative D call TRBD2 (5 bases). Germline values: CDR1 SGHRS, CDR2 YFSETQ. The CDR3 spans 16 residues. Trimming took 0 bases from V and 0 from J, leaving 10 bases between them. DNA for the CDR3: TGCGCCAGCAGCTTGGAGAGCGGATTAGCCAAAAACATTCAGTACTTC. Translating gives CASSLESGLAKNIQYF.

The chain joins TRBV10-3 to TRBJ2-1; 15 nucleotides agree with TRBD2. J was trimmed by 7 bases and V by 0 bases; bases with no gene match: 13. CDR1 and CDR2 (germline): ENHRY, SYGVKD. The CDR3 is 20 residues long. This chain's CDR3 is CAISESPGLGLAGGPNEQFF. CDR3 bases: TGTGCCATCAGTGAGTCGCCGGGGCTCGGACTAGCGGGAGGGCCTAATGAGCAGTTCTTC.

CDR3: CASSQEGLGAEAFF. The CDR3 nucleotides are TGCGCCAGCAGCCAAGAAGGACTTGGCGCTGAAGCTTTCTTT. The genes are TRBV4-3 and TRBJ1-1, with D uncertain. The CDR3 totals 14 residues. Germline values: CDR1 LGHNA, CDR2 YSLEER. Trimming left V 0 bases short and J 6 bases short, with 11 bases between.

With regard to this clone: Other DNA sequences of this sample code for an identical CDR3. This chain joins TRBV30 and TRBJ1-4, with D unresolved. The ends were cut back, 1 base at V and 8 bases at J, with 11 bases in the middle. Germline CDR1 and CDR2: GTSNPN and SVGIG (reference sequence). This CDR3 comprises 13 residues. This chain's CDR3 is CAWSGGGGEKLFF. The DNA of the CDR3 is TGTGCCTGGAGTGGTGGAGGAGGCGAAAAACTGTTTTTT.